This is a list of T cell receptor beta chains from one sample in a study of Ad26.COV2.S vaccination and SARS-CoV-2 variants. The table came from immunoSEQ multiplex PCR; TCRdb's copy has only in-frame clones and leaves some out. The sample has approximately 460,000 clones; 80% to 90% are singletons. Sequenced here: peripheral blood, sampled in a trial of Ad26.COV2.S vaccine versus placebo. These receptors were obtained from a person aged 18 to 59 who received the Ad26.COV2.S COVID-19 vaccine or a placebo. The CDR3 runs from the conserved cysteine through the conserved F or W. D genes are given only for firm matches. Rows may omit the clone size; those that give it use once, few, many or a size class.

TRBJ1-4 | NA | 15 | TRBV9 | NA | CASSVDGVTNEKLFF | TGTGCCAGCAGCGTAGATGGGGTAACTAATGAAAAACTGTTTTTT
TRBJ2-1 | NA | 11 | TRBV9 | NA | CASSVRGEQFF | TGTGCCAGCAGCGTACGCGGTGAGCAGTTCTTC
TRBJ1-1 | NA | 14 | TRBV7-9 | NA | CASIRSPTRAEAFF | TGTGCCAGCATAAGGTCCCCAACTAGGGCTGAAGCTTTCTTT
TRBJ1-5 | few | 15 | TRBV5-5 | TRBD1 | CASSTGTGGNQPQHF | TGTGCCAGCAGCACGGGGACAGGGGGTAATCAGCCCCAGCATTTT
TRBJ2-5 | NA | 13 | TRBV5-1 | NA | CASSTRQRETQYF | TGCGCCAGCAGCACCCGACAACGGGAGACCCAGTACTTC
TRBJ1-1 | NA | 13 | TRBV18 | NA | CASSPSLYTEAFF | TGTGCCAGCTCACCGAGCCTGTACACTGAAGCTTTCTTT
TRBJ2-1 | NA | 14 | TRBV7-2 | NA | CASSFKGLSNEQFF | TGTGCCAGCAGCTTTAAGGGACTGAGCAATGAGCAGTTCTTC
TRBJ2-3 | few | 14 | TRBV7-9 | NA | CASSPGGFEDTQYF | TGTGCCAGCAGCCCGGGGGGCTTTGAAGATACGCAGTATTTT
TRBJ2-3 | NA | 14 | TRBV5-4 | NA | CASSLSTSTDTQYF | TGTGCCAGCAGCTTGTCTACCAGCACAGATACGCAGTATTTT
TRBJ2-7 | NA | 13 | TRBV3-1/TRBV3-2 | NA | CASSPDNSYEQYF | TGTGCCAGCAGCCCAGACAACTCCTACGAGCAGTACTTC
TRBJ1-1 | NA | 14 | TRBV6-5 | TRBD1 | CASSYSGGGFEAFF | TGTGCCAGCAGTTACTCGGGAGGGGGCTTTGAAGCTTTCTTT
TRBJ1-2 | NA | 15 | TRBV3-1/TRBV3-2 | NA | CASRPGPATPDGYTF | TGTGCCAGCAGGCCGGGTCCAGCTACGCCTGATGGCTACACCTTC
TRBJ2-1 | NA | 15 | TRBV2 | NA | CASSVGVAAYNEQFF | TGTGCCAGCAGTGTGGGGGTAGCAGCCTACAATGAGCAGTTCTTC
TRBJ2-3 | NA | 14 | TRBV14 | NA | CASTPISGGDTQYF | TGTGCCAGCACCCCAATTAGTGGGGGAGATACGCAGTATTTT
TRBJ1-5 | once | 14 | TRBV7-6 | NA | CASSPERGRQPQHF | TGTGCCAGCAGCCCCGAGCGGGGGCGGCAGCCCCAGCATTTT
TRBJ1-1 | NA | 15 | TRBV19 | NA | CASSSIQGSNTEAFF | TGTGCCAGTAGTTCAATACAGGGAAGTAACACTGAAGCTTTCTTT
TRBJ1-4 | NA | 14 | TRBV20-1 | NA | CSASRGEGNEKLFF | TGCAGTGCTAGTAGGGGAGAGGGTAATGAAAAACTGTTTTTT
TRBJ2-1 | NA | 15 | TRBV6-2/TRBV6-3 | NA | CASSFAGESYNEQFF | TGTGCCAGCAGTTTCGCAGGAGAGTCCTACAATGAGCAGTTCTTC
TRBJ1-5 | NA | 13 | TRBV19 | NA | CASGGREVQPQHF | TGTGCCAGTGGGGGAAGAGAGGTTCAGCCCCAGCATTTT
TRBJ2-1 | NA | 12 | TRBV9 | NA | CASSAPSIEQFF | TGTGCCAGCAGCGCCCCCTCGATTGAGCAGTTCTTC
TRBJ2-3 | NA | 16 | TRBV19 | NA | CASSISWTFSTDTQYF | TGTGCCAGTAGTATATCTTGGACATTCAGCACAGATACGCAGTATTTT
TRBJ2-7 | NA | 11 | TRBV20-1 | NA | CSAGSSYEQYF | TGCAGTGCTGGAAGCTCCTACGAGCAGTACTTC
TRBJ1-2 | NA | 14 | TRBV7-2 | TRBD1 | CASSLGQDSYGYTF | TGTGCCAGCAGCTTGGGACAGGACTCCTATGGCTACACCTTC
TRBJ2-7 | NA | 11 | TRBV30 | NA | CAGKRGYEQYF | TGTGCCGGTAAAAGAGGCTACGAGCAGTACTTC
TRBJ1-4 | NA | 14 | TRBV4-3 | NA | CASSQYVGVFELFF | TGCGCCAGCAGCCAATATGTGGGAGTTTTCGAACTGTTTTTT
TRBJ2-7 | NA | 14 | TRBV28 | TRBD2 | CASSSIAGWGEQYF | TGTGCCAGCAGTTCAATAGCGGGATGGGGAGAGCAGTACTTC
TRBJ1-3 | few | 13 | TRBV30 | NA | CAWSAGLGNTIYF | TGTGCCTGGAGTGCGGGGTTAGGAAACACCATATATTTT
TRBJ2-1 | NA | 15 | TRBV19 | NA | CASSMGRDSYNEQFF | TGTGCCAGTAGTATGGGGCGGGATTCCTACAATGAGCAGTTCTTC
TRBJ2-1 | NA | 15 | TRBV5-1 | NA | CASRGRQDSYNEQFF | TGCGCCAGCCGGGGCCGGCAAGACTCCTACAATGAGCAGTTCTTC
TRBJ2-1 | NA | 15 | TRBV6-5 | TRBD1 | CASSYQGAAYNEQFF | TGTGCCAGCAGTTATCAGGGGGCCGCCTACAATGAGCAGTTCTTC
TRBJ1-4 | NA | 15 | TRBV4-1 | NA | CASSQDRQNGRKLFF | TGCGCCAGCAGCCAAGATCGACAGAATGGGAGAAAACTGTTTTTT
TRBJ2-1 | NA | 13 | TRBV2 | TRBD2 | CASLGREGNEQFF | TGTGCCAGCCTGGGGCGGGAGGGGAATGAGCAGTTCTTC
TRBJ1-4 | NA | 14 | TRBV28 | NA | CASTLDGGNEKLFF | TGTGCCAGCACTCTGGACGGGGGGAATGAAAAACTGTTTTTT
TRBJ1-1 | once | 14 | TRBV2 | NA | CATCATGQDTEAFF | TGTGCCACCTGCGCCACAGGGCAAGACACTGAAGCTTTCTTT
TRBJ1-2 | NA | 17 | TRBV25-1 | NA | CASSEGPPLVSGYGYTF | TGTGCCAGCAGTGAAGGGCCCCCCCTCGTTTCGGGCTATGGCTACACCTTC
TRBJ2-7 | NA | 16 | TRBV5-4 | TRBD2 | CASRSGGAGSSYEQYF | TGTGCCAGCCGGTCGGGAGGGGCAGGGAGCTCCTACGAGCAGTACTTC
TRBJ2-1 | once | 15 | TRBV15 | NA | CATSIFRLPLNEQFF | TGTGCCACCAGCATTTTTCGGCTACCTCTGAATGAGCAGTTCTTC
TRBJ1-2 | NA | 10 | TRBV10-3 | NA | CAIRGEFYTF | TGTGCCATCAGGGGGGAGTTCTACACCTTC
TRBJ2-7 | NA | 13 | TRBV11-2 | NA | CASSTRGVYEQYF | TGTGCCAGCAGCACCAGGGGGGTTTACGAGCAGTACTTC
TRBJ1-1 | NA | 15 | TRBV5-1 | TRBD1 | CASSLGRDRVTEAFF | TGCGCCAGCAGCTTGGGACGTGACAGGGTCACTGAAGCTTTCTTT
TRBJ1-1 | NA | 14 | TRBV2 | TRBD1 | CASSTTGRNTEAFF | TGTGCCAGCAGCACGACAGGGCGGAACACTGAAGCTTTCTTT
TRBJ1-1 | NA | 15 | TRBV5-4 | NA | CASRSPGEMNTEAFF | TGTGCCAGCAGATCCCCGGGGGAAATGAACACTGAAGCTTTCTTT
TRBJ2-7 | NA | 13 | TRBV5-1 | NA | CASSLAPEYEQYF | TGCGCCAGCAGCTTGGCCCCCGAGTACGAGCAGTACTTC
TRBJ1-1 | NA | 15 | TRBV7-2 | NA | CASSLEYRPYTEAFF | TGTGCCAGCAGCTTAGAGTACAGACCCTACACTGAAGCTTTCTTT
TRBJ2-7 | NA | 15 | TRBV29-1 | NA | CSVQASDTVAHEQYF | TGCAGCGTTCAGGCGTCGGACACCGTGGCCCACGAGCAGTACTTC
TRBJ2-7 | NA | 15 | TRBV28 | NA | CASSAERPTPYEQYF | TGTGCCAGTTCTGCCGAGCGCCCCACACCCTACGAGCAGTACTTC
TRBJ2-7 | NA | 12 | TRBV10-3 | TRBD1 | CAISWDSGEQYF | TGTGCCATCAGTTGGGACAGTGGCGAGCAGTACTTC
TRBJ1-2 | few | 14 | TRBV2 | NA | CASSPGSRIYGYTF | TGTGCCAGCAGCCCAGGGTCAAGAATCTATGGCTACACCTTC
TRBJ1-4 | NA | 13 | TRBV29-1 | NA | CSVAMSPSEKLFF | TGCAGCGTTGCTATGTCACCTAGTGAAAAACTGTTTTTT
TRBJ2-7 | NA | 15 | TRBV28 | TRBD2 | CASSLPLAGSSEQYF | TGTGCCAGCAGCTTGCCACTAGCGGGATCTTCCGAGCAGTACTTC
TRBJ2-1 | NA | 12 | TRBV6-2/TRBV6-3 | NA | CASSYPGNEQFF | TGTGCCAGCAGTTATCCGGGGAATGAGCAGTTCTTC
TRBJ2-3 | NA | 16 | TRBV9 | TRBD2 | CASSGLSGGNTDTQYF | TGTGCCAGCAGCGGGCTAAGCGGGGGAAACACAGATACGCAGTATTTT
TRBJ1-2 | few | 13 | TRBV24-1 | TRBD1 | CATSDFEGAGYTF | TGTGCCACCAGTGATTTTGAGGGGGCCGGCTACACCTTC
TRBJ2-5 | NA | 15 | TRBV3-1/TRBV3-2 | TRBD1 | CASSQGDRYQETQYF | TGTGCCAGCAGCCAAGGGGACAGGTACCAAGAGACCCAGTACTTC
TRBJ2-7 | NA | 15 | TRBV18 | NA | CASSPLARQTYEQYF | TGTGCCAGCTCACCACTGGCCCGGCAGACCTACGAGCAGTACTTC
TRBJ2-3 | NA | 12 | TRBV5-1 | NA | CASSLGANTQYF | TGCGCCAGCAGCTTGGGGGCAAATACGCAGTATTTT
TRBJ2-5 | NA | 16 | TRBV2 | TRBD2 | CASPNPSGGLQETQYF | TGTGCCAGCCCCAACCCTAGCGGGGGGCTTCAAGAGACCCAGTACTTC
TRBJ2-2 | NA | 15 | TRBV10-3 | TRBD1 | CAISGGQGYPGELFF | TGTGCCATCAGTGGGGGACAGGGGTACCCCGGGGAGCTGTTTTTT
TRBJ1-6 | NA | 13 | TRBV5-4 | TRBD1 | CASRMTGDSPLHF | TGTGCCAGCAGAATGACAGGGGATTCACCCCTCCACTTT
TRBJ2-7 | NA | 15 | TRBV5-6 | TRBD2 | CASSLIAGGPEEQYF | TGTGCCAGCAGCTTAATAGCGGGGGGGCCGGAGGAGCAGTACTTC